This record covers a single T cell receptor beta chain. Its antigen remains unidentified. CDR1 and CDR2 (germline): SEHNR, FQNEAQ (reference sequence). The CDR3 totals 13 residues. Trimming removed 5 bases at V and 3 bases at J, with 11 bases between. The data derive from a study of cytomegalovirus exposure and HLA in healthy donors. Study-wide points: A few CMV-associated chains were confirmed in vitro to be specific for CMV antigens.

In the PCR, 60 Vbeta and 13 Jbeta primers were used. This table comes from immunoSEQ multiplex PCR, and its TCRdb copy is limited to in-frame clones, with some not included. The sample has about 160,000 clones; under 75% are singletons. The sequenced material came from PBMCs. The sequence came from an older woman in good health and CMV-seropositive. This chain uses TRBV7-9 with TRBJ2-7; D is possibly TRBD1 (6 bases). CDR3 nucleotide sequence: TGTGCCAGCAGCCCCGGGACAAGCTACGAGCAGTACTTC. Its translation is CASSPGTSYEQYF.